This T cell receptor beta chain was identified during a study of Ad26.COV2.S vaccination and SARS-CoV-2 variants (dated by TCRdb to the early 2020s). A note on the overall study: Vaccine-arm donors came from COV1001, a multicentre, randomized, double-blind, placebo-controlled phase I-IIa trial of Ad26.COV2.S in healthy adults. Investigators did not know the trial group allocation while performing experiments and assessing outcomes. Ad26.COV2.S was administered intramuscularly at a dose of 5x10^10 or 1x10^11 viral particles, either as one shot or as two shots given 56 days apart. Participants in the trial were split at random into five groups of five each, receiving low-dose or high-dose Ad26.COV2.S once or twice, or else placebo on both occasions. The TCR-sequenced set comprised around 30 samples: some 20 Ad26.COV2.S vaccine recipients, 5 placebo recipients and 8 SARS-CoV-2 convalescent individuals. Sequencing of the TCRbeta repertoire served to evaluate the specificity and breadth of SARS-CoV-2-reactive T cell receptors following Ad26.COV2.S vaccination.

Reading the germline V gene (reference sequence) gives CDR1 LGHDT and CDR2 YNNKEL. Including cysteine and phenylalanine, the CDR3 has 13 amino acids. The read is trimmed to its CDR3 DNA, 39 bases read in frame from base 1. V and J lose 10 bases and 7 bases, and a span of 16 bases separates them. TCRbeta CDR3 regions were sequenced with the immunoSEQ Assay. After extraction, genomic DNA underwent amplification by bias-controlled multiplex PCR, followed by high-throughput sequencing. The study's processing was this. Collapsing and filtering of sequences were performed to quantify the absolute abundance of each unique TCRbeta CDR3 region. T cell fraction was estimated by normalization of TCRbeta template counts to usable DNA, with usable DNA being measured through amplification of reference genes present in all nucleated cells. Repertoire TCRs were annotated as SARS-CoV-2-specific when V gene, CDR3 amino acid sequence and J gene were exactly matched to a known reactive TCR set. MIRA supplied the reference SARS-CoV-2 TCR set, which was filtered for enrichment in COVID-19-positive ImmuneCODE repertoires so that public or cross-reactive TCRs were removed. Using the MIRA antigens, annotated TCRs were further analysed by specific ORF or by position within an ORF. Breadth was defined as the number of annotated unique rearrangements divided by the total number of unique productive rearrangements, and depth was defined as the summed frequency of the annotated unique rearrangements. Group comparisons of TCR breadth used two-sided Wilcoxon rank-sum tests. Drawn from immuneACCESS, this table holds only the in-frame rearrangements with V and J called that TCRdb kept. Clones are partly lost; checked studies trace under half to an unresolved V gene and leave the rest unexplained. The V and J calls and clone size were taken over from that table, and D and trimming were inferred from the DNA. The sample profile shows about 330,000 clones; around 90% of them were found once. Around 5.5% of the sample is taken by the ten largest.

This clone occurred once. Which antigen it targets is not known. No much larger clone exists at a distance of one base, and base qualities are not known. Explained via the paper, the treatment or condition label denotes: around 19 received Ad26.COV2.S at low or high dose, single or two shots; five or six received placebo; per-sample allocation not given. Repertoires of vaccine and placebo recipients were sequenced from samples taken on day 63 after the first injection. Between 29 July and 7 August 2020, Cohort 1b enrolled 25 adults aged 18-55 years at one site in Boston, USA. As a vaccine, Ad26.COV2.S was a replication-incompetent adenovirus type 26 vector that expressed a prefusion-stabilized SARS-CoV-2 spike protein derived from the original Wuhan strain. What the work shows at the level of the full study, not this receptor alone: Comparable non-spike TCR breadth was observed between vaccine and placebo recipients, consistent with only spike being contained in the vaccine. Higher spike-specific TCR breadth was observed in Ad26.COV2.S recipients than in placebo recipients (P = 0.0014). The authors noted that the TCR breadth and depth analyses may have underestimated total T cell responses. Comparing responses between vaccine doses or regimens was not something the study was powered to do. After vaccination, spike-specific CD8+ and CD4+ T cell responses were reported to show substantial breadth.

The V and J genes are TRBV3-1 (or the pseudogene TRBV3-2) and TRBJ1-4, and possibly TRBD1, on 5 matching bases. Sample: peripheral blood, taken in a trial of Ad26.COV2.S vaccine versus placebo. The receptor was derived from a person between 18 and 60 years old who received the Ad26.COV2.S COVID-19 vaccine or a placebo. CDR3 region: CATSGTAREKLFF. The DNA is TGTGCCACCTCCGGGACGGCGCGTGAAAAACTGTTTTTT.